These T cell receptor beta chains were read from a single sample in a study of identical twins. TCRdb fed the 5' RACE reads into MiXCR, producing one record per CDR3 protein. The sample has hundreds of thousands of distinct CDR3 sequences, approximately 6.1% seen once. The sequenced sample was naive T cells sorted from blood. These receptors were taken from a man between 18 and 35 years old in good health. The CDR3 runs from the conserved cysteine through the conserved F or W. The D gene is left open where the match is weak. Clone size is not always given. Where it is, it says once, few, many or a class for expanded clones.

>few|TRBJ2-1|TRBV14|TRBD2
TGTGCCAGCAGCCAATGGCTAGCGGTCTACAATGAGCAGTTCTTC
CASSQWLAVYNEQFF
>NA|TRBJ1-5|TRBV6-1|NA
TGTGCCAGCAGTGAAGTAGGGGATCAGCCCCAGCATTTT
CASSEVGDQPQHF
>many|TRBJ2-5|TRBV7-2|TRBD1
TGTGCCAGCAGTCAGACAGGGGGAGGAAAGACCCAGTACTTC
CASSQTGGGKTQYF
>NA|TRBJ2-2|TRBV11-2|NA
TGTGCCAGCAGAAACCTAGGCCCGAATACCGGGGAGCTGTTTTTT
CASRNLGPNTGELFF
>many|TRBJ2-5|TRBV20-1|TRBD1
TGCAGTGCTAGATCAGGACAGGGGGCCGGAGAGACCCAGTACTTC
CSARSGQGAGETQYF
>NA|TRBJ2-1|TRBV11-2|TRBD1
TGTGCCAGCAGCTTAGATACGGGGACAGGGAACAATGAGCAGTTCTTC
CASSLDTGTGNNEQFF
>NA|TRBJ2-1|TRBV20-1|NA
TGCAGTGCTAGAGATCCCGGCGGGACGTTGGGTGAGCAGTTCTTC
CSARDPGGTLGEQFF
>few|TRBJ2-7|TRBV7-8|TRBD2
TGTGCCAGCAGCTCGATTTCAGACGGGGGGATCTACGAGCAGTACTTC
CASSSISDGGIYEQYF
>few|TRBJ1-6|TRBV6-1|TRBD1
TGTGCCAGCAGTGCGCCGGGACAGGGTTTAGTTCCCCTCCACTTT
CASSAPGQGLVPLHF
>few|TRBJ1-4|TRBV24-1|NA
TGTGCCACCAGTGACAACAGCTATCGGAAACTGTTTTTT
CATSDNSYRKLFF
>many|TRBJ1-4|TRBV4-2|TRBD1
TGTGCCAGCAGCCGCATAGCCTCAGGGGGCTTGGGTAATGAAAAACTGTTTTTT
CASSRIASGGLGNEKLFF
>NA|TRBJ2-3|TRBV4-2|NA
TGTGCCAGCAGCCAGGTATGGGGAAGGCAAGATACGCAGTATTTT
CASSQVWGRQDTQYF
>many|TRBJ2-7|TRBV28|TRBD1
TGTGCCAGCAGCCTCCCAGGGGGAGCTGGCGAGCAGTACTTC
CASSLPGGAGEQYF
>many|TRBJ2-3|TRBV12-3/TRBV12-4|NA
TGTGCCAGCAGTTTATACACAACCACAGATACGCAGTATTTT
CASSLYTTTDTQYF
>many|TRBJ2-7|TRBV5-5|NA
TGTGCCAGCAGCTATGACCGCATCTACGAGCAGTACTTC
CASSYDRIYEQYF
>many|TRBJ2-3|TRBV29-1|NA
TGCACCACCACCCAAAGCACAGATACGCAGTATTTT
CTTTQSTDTQYF
>NA|TRBJ1-5|TRBV19|NA
TGTGCCAGTAGTATTGCACAAAATCAGCCCCAGCATTTT
CASSIAQNQPQHF
>few|TRBJ1-1|TRBV2|NA
TGTGCCAGCAGTGGTATCCCGGGTCCCCTTGAAGCTTTCTTT
CASSGIPGPLEAFF
>many|TRBJ2-3|TRBV6-2/TRBV6-3|NA
TGTGCCAGCAGGGAACAGGGAGATACGCAGTATTTT
CASREQGDTQYF
>few|TRBJ1-1|TRBV5-1|TRBD1
TGCGCCAGCAGCTTGGGGGTAAACAGGGGCCCTATGAACACTGAAGCTTTCTTT
CASSLGVNRGPMNTEAFF
>few|TRBJ1-1|TRBV20-1|NA
TGCAGTGCTAGAGGGGGAAGAACTGAAGCTTTCTTT
CSARGGRTEAFF
>many|TRBJ2-1|TRBV15|NA
TGTGCCACCAGCAGACACACTACCTACAATGAGCAGTTCTTC
CATSRHTTYNEQFF
>NA|TRBJ1-1|TRBV24-1|NA
TGTGCCACCAGTGACCCCGCGACAGGAAGCGCTGAAGCTTTCTTT
CATSDPATGSAEAFF
>many|TRBJ2-3|TRBV20-1|NA
TGCAGTGCTAGCCGGGACCGACGCACAGATACGCAGTATTTT
CSASRDRRTDTQYF
>many|TRBJ1-2|TRBV20-1|TRBD1
TGCAGTGCTAGAGACCAACCGGGACAGGGGTACTATGGCTACACCTTC
CSARDQPGQGYYGYTF
>NA|TRBJ2-1|TRBV7-2|NA
TGTGCCAGCAGCGGGTGGCGGGGGCCCTTTAATGAGCAGTTCTTC
CASSGWRGPFNEQFF
>many|TRBJ1-5|TRBV20-1|NA
TGCAGTGCTAGATCGCCGGGGAGGGATAGCGATCAGCCCCAGCATTTT
CSARSPGRDSDQPQHF
>many|TRBJ2-1|TRBV4-1|NA
TGCGCCAGCAGCCAAGACCCTAATACTAGGAGGGGGCAGTTCTTC
CASSQDPNTRRGQFF
>many|TRBJ2-1|TRBV27|NA
TGTGCCGTCTCCTCGGATCCTTCAGGCTATGAGCAGTTCTTC
CAVSSDPSGYEQFF
>NA|TRBJ2-7|TRBV7-2|NA
TGTGCCAGCAGCTTAAGTGGGACTCCTACCAACCCCTACGAGCAGTACTTC
CASSLSGTPTNPYEQYF